These 3 T cell receptor beta chains were sequenced from one sample in a study of T cell responses to AZD1222 COVID-19 vaccine. Repertoires were generated with immunoSEQ multiplex PCR, while TCRdb's copy carries only in-frame clones and drops some. Of about 220,000 clones in the sample, just over 90% were seen once. Material: peripheral blood, obtained on day 0 of MenACWY control vaccination. The receptors here all came from an adult in good health.

This sequence joins TRBV29-1 and TRBJ1-1, with D unclear. The CDR3 loop spans 13 amino acids. The germline V and J ends were trimmed by 6 bases and 0 bases, with 11 bases remaining between them. From germline, CDR1 is SQVTM and CDR2 ANQGSEA. The CDR3 sequence: CSVDTSVNTEAFF. The CDR3 DNA follows: TGCAGCGTAGATACCTCCGTGAACACTGAAGCTTTCTTT.

This sequence joins TRBV28 and TRBJ1-2; the D is unclear. This CDR3 comprises 12 residues. V was cut by 6 bases and J by 5 bases, with 10 bases left in between. Germline assignment: CDR1 MDHEN and CDR2 SYDVKM. In DNA form, the CDR3 reads TGTGCCAGCAGGTCTACAGCGTATGGCTACACCTTC. Translated: CASRSTAYGYTF.

The CDR3: CASSEFLRTNEKLFF. The CDR3 DNA reads TGTGCCAGCAGTGAATTTCTGAGAACTAATGAAAAACTGTTTTTT. The chain combines TRBV25-1 with TRBJ1-4, with D hard to call. Germline V gene sequence: CDR1 MGHDK, CDR2 SYGVNS. The CDR3 is 15 amino acids. Trimming left V 1 base short and J 1 base short, with 7 bases between.